The source of this T cell receptor (beta chain) is a study of blood T cells in healthy people across ages. Trimming removed 3 bases at V and 8 bases at J, with 23 bases between. Germline V gene lookup returns CDR1 SEHNR and CDR2 FQNEAQ (reference sequence). The CDR3 has 17 amino acids. Primers used in a second PCR of roughly 6 to 11 cycles were a sample-barcoded 5' primer and a J-beta primer mix. Using its own MiXCR run on the 5' RACE reads, TCRdb lists one record per CDR3 protein. The table includes over a million distinct CDR3 sequences, roughly 64% detected once. This chain connects TRBV7-9 to TRBJ2-1, with D unclear. The sample consisted of blood. This receptor was taken from a man younger than 35 in good health. The CDR3 reads CASSLKMALAIFDEQFF. As DNA, the CDR3 is TGTGCCAGCAGCTTGAAAATGGCTTTAGCCATATTCGATGAGCAGTTCTTC.